The source of this T cell receptor (beta chain) is a study of T cell clonotyping in hematopoietic cell transplantation (dated by TCRdb to the early 2020s). For context, the study as a whole: A total of 135 blood samples were collected in the study from approximately 34 consecutive transplant recipients and their related donors. Recruitment of patients ran from 2015 to early 2017, and follow-up continued until September 2020 or until death. Study-wide findings and limitations: Just a small fraction of recipient repertoires overlapped with donor repertoires, and more than 97% appeared de novo at the given depth. A decrease in recipient TCR diversity was observed after transplant, and a progressive increase in pathologically expanded clonotypes was seen from day 30 to day 180. Sample size was limited, and cells were not sorted, so CD4 and CD8 repertoire contributions could not be separated. Donor and pretransplant recipient Inverse Simpson Index values predicted broader posttransplant TCR repertoire diversity.

The CDR3 holds 15 amino acids from the cysteine to the phenylalanine. Only CDR3 DNA is held: 45 bases, read in frame from base 1. The trim is 1 base for V and 2 bases for J, with a gap of 11 bases between the germline ends. Reading the germline V gene gives CDR1 MGHDK and CDR2 SYGVNS. With the immunoSEQ assay, which is a bias-controlled multiplex PCR relying on V- and J-specific primers, TCR beta CDR3 regions were amplified from genomic DNA. In a second PCR step, a proprietary barcode and Illumina adapter sequences were attached to the CDR3 amplicons. An Illumina MiSeq instrument was used for sequencing of the CDR3 libraries. From the authors' description of their analysis: Export and quality control were performed with immunoSEQ Analyzer 3.0, and downstream analyses were performed with R Bioconductor and Immunarch. Only productive rearrangements in the normalized downsampled data set were used to calculate repertoire metrics. In the normalized cohort, clonotypes with more than 5 templates were defined as pathologically expanded. Repertoire diversity was measured with the Inverse Simpson Index. CMV-specificity analyses were carried out on the non-normalized data set to capture all clonotypes. TCRdb took over this immuneACCESS table, retaining in-frame rearrangements with V and J assigned. Such tables are incomplete; in checked studies, under half of the missing clones stem from an unresolved V gene, and the remainder is unexplained. V and J calls and clone size are copied from that table; D and trimming were computed from the DNA. The sample records about 36,000 clones, around nine tenths of which are singletons. The ten largest clones represent over 1.5% of the sample.

A single count supports this clone. What antigen it recognizes has not been identified. Per-nucleotide qualities are absent, and no much larger clonotype sits a single base away. Related transplant donors provided blood samples for TCR beta sequencing. Nuclei Lysis Solution was used to extract genomic DNA from fresh or cryopreserved unfractionated peripheral blood mononuclear cells. The chain joins TRBV25-1 to TRBJ2-5; the D region is possibly TRBD1 or TRBD2, each matching across 5 bases. This TCR was sampled from a woman in her thirties or forties in good health. Some clones in this sample may be carry-over from other donors' samples. Sequences were obtained from peripheral blood mononuclear cells. At the DNA level, the sequence is TGTGCCAGCAGTGAATCCGGGGACGGGCAAGAGACCCAGTACTTC. This gives the protein CASSESGDGQETQYF.